This T cell receptor beta chain was identified during a study of beta chain features in type 1 diabetes. Study results and caveats: The study found moderately but significantly shorter TCRB CDR3s in all four CD4+ subsets of Type 1 diabetes patients.

Trimming removed 4 bases from V and 4 bases from J, with 14 bases in between. Germline values: CDR1 ENHRY, CDR2 SYGVKD. This CDR3 region has 14 residues. cDNA synthesis used the whole RNA isolate, giving expressed TCRB sequences. Only in-frame clones appear in the TCRdb table, and some are missing; sequencing was by immunoSEQ multiplex PCR. The table lists some 660,000 clones, about 14% of them singletons. This clone has only a few counts. Antigen unknown. One heparinised draw of blood, averaging approximately 110 mL, came from each donor. What was sequenced was naive CD4+ T cells from blood. This sequence originates from a man younger than 35 with type 1 diabetes. The gene calls are TRBV10-3 and TRBJ2-7; weak D call: TRBD1 (6 bases). CDR3 sequence reads: CAISAGQLGYEQYF. The CDR3 region has the DNA TGTGCCATCAGTGCGGGACAACTAGGATACGAGCAGTACTTC.